Each of the 8 T cell receptor beta chains below was sequenced from the same sample in a study of ipilimumab plus nivolumab after autologous stem cell transplantation. Generated by immunoSEQ multiplex PCR, the TCRdb table keeps only in-frame clones and is missing some. This table holds around 21,000 clones, roughly four fifths found once. The sequencing here drew on PBMCs, taken in a trial of ipilimumab plus nivolumab as post-transplant consolidation. The source of these receptors is a male donor with diffuse large B-cell lymphoma.

The chain uses TRBV19 and TRBJ1-1; 9 positions agree with TRBD1. The CDR3 is made up of 14 amino acids. Germline CDR1 is LNHDA and CDR2 is SQIVND (reference sequence). Unmatched junction bases numbered 6, after V lost 6 bases and J lost 4 bases. The CDR3 sequence: CASRAGTGLTEAFF. In nucleotides, the CDR3 is TGTGCCAGTAGAGCCGGGACAGGGCTCACTGAAGCTTTCTTT.

In this sample, this clone turned up once. J is TRBJ2-1 and V is TRBV5-6, with D possibly TRBD1 on 5 matching bases. V was shortened by 1 base and J by 7 bases, with 9 bases between the two germline ends. The germline CDR1 and CDR2 sequences are SGHDT and YYEEEE. There are 13 residues in the CDR3. The CDR3 spells CASSLIGANEQFF. The CDR3 nucleotides are TGTGCCAGCAGCTTGATAGGGGCGAATGAGCAGTTCTTC.

The rearrangement links TRBV7-9 to TRBJ2-3; 9 positions match TRBD1. V shed 2 bases and J 0 bases; nucleotides not matched to a gene: 3. CDR3 length: 16 residues. The germline CDR1 and CDR2 sequences are SEHNR and FQNEAQ (reference sequence). CDR3 region: CASSLLDRGSTDTQYF. The CDR3 coding sequence is TGTGCCAGCAGCTTATTAGACAGGGGGAGCACAGATACGCAGTATTTT.

The V and J genes are TRBV25-1 and TRBJ1-1, with D possibly being TRBD1 (6 bases). CDR1 and CDR2 from the germline V gene are MGHDK and SYGVNS. The CDR3 is 13 amino acids. The V end was cut by 3 bases, the J end by 4 bases, with 9 bases between. The CDR3 DNA reads as TGTGCCAGCAGTGACAGGGGTGGCACTGAAGCTTTCTTT. Residues: CASSDRGGTEAFF.

This clone was observed a single time. The same CDR3 also results from other DNA sequences found in this sample. In nucleotides, the CDR3 is TGTGCCAGCCGGATTACCAGGGGCTCCTACAATGAGCAGTTCTTC. It is translated as CASRITRGSYNEQFF. V usage is TRBV27 and J usage is TRBJ2-1, with D possibly matching TRBD1 (6 bases). Deletions cut 8 bases from V and 0 bases from J, with 14 bases between. This CDR3 spans 15 amino acids. The germline CDR1 and CDR2 sequences are MNHEY and SMNVEV (reference sequence).

The J gene is TRBJ1-1, the V gene TRBV5-1; 10 bases line up with TRBD1. V shed 4 bases and J 5 bases; nucleotides not matched to a gene: 5. The CDR3 length is 14 residues. In germline, CDR1 is SGHRS, CDR2 YFSETQ. CDR3 sequence: CASSRGTGATEAFF. In DNA, the CDR3 is TGCGCCAGCAGCAGGGGGACAGGGGCGACTGAAGCTTTCTTT.

The chain links TRBV6-1 to TRBJ2-1; 11 nucleotides agree with TRBD1. Germline assignment: CDR1 MNHNS and CDR2 SASEGT. Trimming took 3 bases from V and 10 from J; bases not matched to a gene: 5. The CDR3 sequence is 14 residues long. The CDR3 region has the DNA TGTGCCAGCAGTGACGGGACAGGGGGATACGAGCAGTTCTTC. As protein: CASSDGTGGYEQFF.

The gene calls are TRBV30 and TRBJ1-4; 9 nucleotides agree with TRBD1. The CDR3 loop spans 15 amino acids. Germline CDR1 and CDR2: GTSNPN and SVGIG (reference sequence). V lost 2 bases and J lost 7; bases outside the gene matches: 8. CDR3 in DNA: TGTGCCTGGAGTACCCAACAGGGGGCAGGTGAAAAACTGTTTTTT. The encoded protein is CAWSTQQGAGEKLFF.